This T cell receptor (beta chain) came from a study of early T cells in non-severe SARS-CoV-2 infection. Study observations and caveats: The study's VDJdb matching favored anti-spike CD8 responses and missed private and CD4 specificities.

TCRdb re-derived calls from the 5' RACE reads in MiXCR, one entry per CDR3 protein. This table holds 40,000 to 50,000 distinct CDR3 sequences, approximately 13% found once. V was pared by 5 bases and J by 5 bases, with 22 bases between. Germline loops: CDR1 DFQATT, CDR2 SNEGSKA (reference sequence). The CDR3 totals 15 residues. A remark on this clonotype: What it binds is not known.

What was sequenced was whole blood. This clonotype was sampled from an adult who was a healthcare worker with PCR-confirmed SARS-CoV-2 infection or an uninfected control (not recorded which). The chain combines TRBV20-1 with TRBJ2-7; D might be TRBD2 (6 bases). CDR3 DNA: TGCAGTGCTCGTAATTCCCCCCGGGGGTCGGACGAGCAGTACTTC. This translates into CSARNSPRGSDEQYF.